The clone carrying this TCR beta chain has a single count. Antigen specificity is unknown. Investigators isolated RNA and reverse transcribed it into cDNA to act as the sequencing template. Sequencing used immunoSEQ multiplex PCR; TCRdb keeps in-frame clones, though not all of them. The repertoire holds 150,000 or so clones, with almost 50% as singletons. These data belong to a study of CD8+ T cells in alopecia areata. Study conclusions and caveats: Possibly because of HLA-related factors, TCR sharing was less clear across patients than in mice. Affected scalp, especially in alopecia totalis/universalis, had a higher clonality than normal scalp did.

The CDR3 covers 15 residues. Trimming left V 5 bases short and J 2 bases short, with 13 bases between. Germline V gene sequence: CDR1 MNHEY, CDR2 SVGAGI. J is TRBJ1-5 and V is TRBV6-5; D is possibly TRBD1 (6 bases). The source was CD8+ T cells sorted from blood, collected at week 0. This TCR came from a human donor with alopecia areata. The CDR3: CASSPLTGGNQPQHF. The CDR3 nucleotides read TGTGCCAGCAGTCCTCTGACAGGAGGCAATCAGCCCCAGCATTTT.